A single sample is the source of the 10 T cell receptor beta chains below, sequenced in a study of response to subunit inactivated influenza vaccine. TCRdb independently ran MiXCR on the RT-PCR reads; one entry per CDR3 protein. This table holds about 520,000 distinct CDR3 sequences, roughly 25% found once. The sample in question was CD4+ T cells sorted from PBMCs, obtained roughly 5 days after vaccination. The receptors originated from a man aged 50-60 years who received an inactivated influenza vaccine.

The chain is built from TRBV11-3 and TRBJ2-2; TRBD2 agrees at 11 bases. The CDR3 spans 16 residues. V dropped 5 bases and J dropped 3; count of bases not matched to a gene: 5. CDR1 and CDR2 (germline): SGHNT, YENEEA. The CDR3 nucleotides are TGTGCCAGCAGCCCAGGGGGACTAGCGGACACCGGGGAGCTGTTTTTT. As protein: CASSPGGLADTGELFF.

This rearrangement joins TRBV24-1 to TRBJ2-2; 10 bases match TRBD1. Germline values: CDR1 KGHDR, CDR2 SFDVKD. This CDR3 spans 15 amino acids. V lost 9 bases to trimming and J lost 8 bases; unmatched junction nucleotides: 11. The CDR3 reads CATADRGRVSGELFF. The CDR3 nucleotides are TGTGCCACCGCAGACAGGGGGCGTGTGTCGGGGGAGCTGTTTTTT.

The chain carries TRBV28 and TRBJ2-7; D is undetermined. Trimming stripped 6 bases from V and 1 base from J, with 13 bases between. This CDR3 has 14 amino acids. From germline, CDR1 is MDHEN and CDR2 SYDVKM. The CDR3 here is CASRASGPSYEQYF. The CDR3 DNA is TGTGCCAGCAGGGCCTCGGGCCCTTCCTACGAGCAGTACTTC.

The table lists this clonotype with a count of one. The chain combines TRBV5-1 with TRBJ2-3; D is unclear. This CDR3 is 16 amino acids long. Germline V gene lookup returns CDR1 SGHRS and CDR2 YFSETQ. Trimming stripped 0 bases from V and 1 base from J, with 12 bases between. The CDR3 spells CASSLAKRAGTDTQYF. DNA for the CDR3: TGCGCCAGCAGCTTGGCCAAACGAGCAGGCACAGATACGCAGTATTTT.

The table lists this clonotype with many counts. The junction and the germline gene differ at one end; a read error may be behind it. The gene calls are TRBV5-1 and TRBJ2-1; 10 bases are shared with TRBD2. This CDR3 comprises 15 residues. CDR1 and CDR2 (germline): SGHRS, YFSETQ. The CDR3 here is CASSLERGGYDEQFF. CDR3 coding DNA: TGCGCCAGCAGCTTGGAGCGGGGGGGCTACGATGAGCAGTTCTTC. Together with reference TRBV5-1 and TRBJ2-1, the CDR3 gives the full variable domain: KAGVTQTPRYLIKTRGQQVTLSCSPISGHRSVSWYQQTPGQGLQFLFEYFSETQRNKGNFPGRFSGRQFSNSRSEMNVSTLELGDSALYLCASSLERGGYDEQFFGPGTRLTVL.

In DNA form, the CDR3 reads TGCGCCAGCAGCCAAGTGCCGGGACCTGGAAACACCATATATTTT. Translated, it gives CASSQVPGPGNTIYF. The V call is TRBV4-3, the J call TRBJ1-3; D is perhaps TRBD1 (5 bases). V was pared by 1 base and J by 2 bases, with 9 bases between. The germline V gene has CDR1 LGHNA and CDR2 YSLEER. The CDR3 runs to 15 residues.

This rearrangement joins TRBV27 to TRBJ2-7; 12 bases align to TRBD2. V was pared by 5 bases and J by 6 bases, with 8 bases of the junction left unmatched. The CDR3 contains 15 residues. Germline CDR1 MNHEY, CDR2 SMNVEV (reference sequence). CDR3 sequence reads: CASSGRLAGEVEQYF. DNA of the CDR3: TGTGCCAGCAGTGGTCGACTAGCGGGAGAGGTCGAGCAGTACTTC.

This clonotype was counted only a few times. This chain joins TRBV12-3 or TRBV12-4 and TRBJ2-1, with a possible D match to TRBD1 (5 bases). V dropped 1 base and J dropped 8 bases, with 12 bases sitting between them. The CDR3 is 14 residues long. In nucleotides, the CDR3 is TGTGCCAGCAGTTTAGACAGGTTTAGGGATGAGCAGTTCTTC. Residues: CASSLDRFRDEQFF.

This clonotype appeared a few times. V and J are TRBV6-1 and TRBJ2-1, with TRBD1 matching 10 bases. The CDR3 loop spans 15 amino acids. CDR1 and CDR2 (germline): MNHNS, SASEGT. The J segment lost 7 bases and the V segment lost 8 bases, leaving 11 bases of the junction unmatched. The CDR3: CASATGGRLGNEQFF. The CDR3 bases are TGTGCCAGCGCGACAGGGGGCCGTTTGGGGAATGAGCAGTTCTTC.

This clonotype was observed a handful of times. The J gene is TRBJ2-1, the V gene TRBV20-1, with 7 nucleotides matching TRBD2. V was clipped by 5 bases and J by 5 bases; unmatched bases: 6. The CDR3 covers 13 residues. The germline V gene has CDR1 DFQATT and CDR2 SNEGSKA (reference sequence). The CDR3 region has the DNA TGCAGTGCTGACCGGGACTATAACAATGAGCAGTTCTTC. Its translation is CSADRDYNNEQFF.